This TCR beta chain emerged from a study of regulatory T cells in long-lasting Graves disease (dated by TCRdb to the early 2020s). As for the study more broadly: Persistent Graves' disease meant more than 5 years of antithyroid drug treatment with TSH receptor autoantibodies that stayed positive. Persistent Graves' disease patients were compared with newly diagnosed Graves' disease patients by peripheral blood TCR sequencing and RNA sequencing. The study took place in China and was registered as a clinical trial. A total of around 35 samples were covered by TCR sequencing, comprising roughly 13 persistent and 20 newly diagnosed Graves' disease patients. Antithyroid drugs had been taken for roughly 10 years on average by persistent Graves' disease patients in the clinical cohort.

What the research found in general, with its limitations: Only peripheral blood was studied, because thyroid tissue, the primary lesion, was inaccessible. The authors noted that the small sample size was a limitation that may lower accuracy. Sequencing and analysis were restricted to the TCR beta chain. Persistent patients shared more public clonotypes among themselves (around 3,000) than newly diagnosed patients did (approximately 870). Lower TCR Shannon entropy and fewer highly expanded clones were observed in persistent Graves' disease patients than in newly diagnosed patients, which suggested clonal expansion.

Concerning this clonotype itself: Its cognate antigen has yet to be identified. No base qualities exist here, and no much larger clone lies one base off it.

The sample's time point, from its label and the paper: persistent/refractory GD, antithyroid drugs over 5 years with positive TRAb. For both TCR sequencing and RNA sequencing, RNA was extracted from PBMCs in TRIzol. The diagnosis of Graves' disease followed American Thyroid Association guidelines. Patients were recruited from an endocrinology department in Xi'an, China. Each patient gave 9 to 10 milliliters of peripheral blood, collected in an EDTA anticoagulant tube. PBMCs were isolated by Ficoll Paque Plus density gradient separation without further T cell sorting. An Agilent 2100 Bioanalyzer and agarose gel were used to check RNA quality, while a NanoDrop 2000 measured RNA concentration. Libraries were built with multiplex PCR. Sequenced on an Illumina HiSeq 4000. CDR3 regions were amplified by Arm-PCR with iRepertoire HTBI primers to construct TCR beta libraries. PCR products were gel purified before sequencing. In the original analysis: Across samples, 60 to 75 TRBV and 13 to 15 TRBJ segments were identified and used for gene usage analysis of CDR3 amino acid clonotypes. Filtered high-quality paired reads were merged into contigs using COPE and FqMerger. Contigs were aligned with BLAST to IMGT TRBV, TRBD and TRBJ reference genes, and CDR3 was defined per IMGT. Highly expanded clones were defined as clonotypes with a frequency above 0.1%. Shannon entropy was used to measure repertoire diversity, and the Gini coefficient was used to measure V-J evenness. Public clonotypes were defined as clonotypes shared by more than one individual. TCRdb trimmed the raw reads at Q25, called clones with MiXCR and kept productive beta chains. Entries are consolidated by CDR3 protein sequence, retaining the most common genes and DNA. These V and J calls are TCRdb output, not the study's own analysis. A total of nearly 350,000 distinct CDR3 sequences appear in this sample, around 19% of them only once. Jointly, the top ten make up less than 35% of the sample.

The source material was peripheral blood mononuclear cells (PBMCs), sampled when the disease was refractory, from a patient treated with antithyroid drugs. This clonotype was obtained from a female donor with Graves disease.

The sequenced DNA is TGCGCCAGCAGCCAAGATCAAGCTTGGTTCTATGGCTACACCTTC. It is translated as CASSQDQAWFYGYTF. This receptor chain uses TRBV4-1 and TRBJ1-2, with the D gene too uncertain to name. V and J are truncated by 0 bases and 4 bases respectively, leaving an intervening sequence of 12 bases. Taken from the germline V gene, the CDR1 and CDR2 loops are MGHRA and YSYEKL. The CDR3 starts with the cysteine, ends with the phenylalanine, and has 15 residues. Only the CDR3 DNA is retained, 45 bases long and in frame from the first base.